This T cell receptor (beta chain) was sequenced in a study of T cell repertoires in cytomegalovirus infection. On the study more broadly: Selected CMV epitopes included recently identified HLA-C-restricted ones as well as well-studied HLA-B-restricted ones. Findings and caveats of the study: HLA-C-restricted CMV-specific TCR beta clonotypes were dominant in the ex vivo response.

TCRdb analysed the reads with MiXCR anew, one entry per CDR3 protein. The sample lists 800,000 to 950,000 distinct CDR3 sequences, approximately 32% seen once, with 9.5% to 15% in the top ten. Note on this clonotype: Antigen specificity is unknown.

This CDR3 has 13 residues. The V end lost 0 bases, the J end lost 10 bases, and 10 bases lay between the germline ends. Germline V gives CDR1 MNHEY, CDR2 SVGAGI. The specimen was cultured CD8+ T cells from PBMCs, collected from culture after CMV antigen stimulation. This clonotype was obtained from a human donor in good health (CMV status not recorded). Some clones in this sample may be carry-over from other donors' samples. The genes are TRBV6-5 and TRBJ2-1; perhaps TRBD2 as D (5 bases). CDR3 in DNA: TGTGCCAGCAGTTACTCGATCCGGGGAGAGCAGTTCTTC. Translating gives CASSYSIRGEQFF.